This entry features one T cell receptor beta chain sequence. Other DNA sequences within the sample encode an identical CDR3. The data originate from a study of shared clonotypes between healthy human individuals. V was trimmed by 0 bases and J by 1 base, leaving 7 bases between them. The CDR3 spans 14 residues. CDR1 and CDR2 from the germline V gene are SGHRS and YFSETQ. Measured with immunoSEQ multiplex PCR; TCRdb has only the in-frame clones, and not every one. The table records approximately 2,300,000 clones, around 92% of them present only once. J is TRBJ1-2 and V is TRBV5-1, with D unclear. The clonotype was recovered from a man aged 18-30 years in good health. Some clones in this sample may be carry-over from other donors' samples. The specimen was naive CD4+ T cells from PBMCs. Subset of the sample: CD45RA+ positively selected. CDR3 loop: CASSLAAGNYGYTF. As DNA, the CDR3 is TGCGCCAGCAGCTTGGCCGCGGGTAACTATGGCTACACCTTC.